This T cell receptor beta chain was identified during a study of T cell changes during pregnancy in multiple sclerosis. The method was immunoSEQ multiplex PCR; TCRdb's version includes in-frame clones alone and lacks a portion of them. The sample consists of roughly 76,000 clones, 75% to 95% of them appearing once. The CDR3 loop spans 15 amino acids. The V gene end was trimmed by 4 bases and the J gene end by 3 bases; junction bases not matched to a gene: 7. In germline, CDR1 is MNHNY, CDR2 SVGAGI (reference sequence). The material was CD4+ T cells from peripheral blood mononuclear cells, obtained in the second trimester of pregnancy. This chain links TRBV6-6 with TRBJ2-7, with 9 nucleotides matching TRBD2. This receptor was obtained from a female donor with multiple sclerosis, enrolled in a pregnancy study. In DNA form, the CDR3 reads TGTGCCAGCAGTTTAGCGGGAGCTACAATCTACGAGCAGTACTTC. It translates to CASSLAGATIYEQYF.